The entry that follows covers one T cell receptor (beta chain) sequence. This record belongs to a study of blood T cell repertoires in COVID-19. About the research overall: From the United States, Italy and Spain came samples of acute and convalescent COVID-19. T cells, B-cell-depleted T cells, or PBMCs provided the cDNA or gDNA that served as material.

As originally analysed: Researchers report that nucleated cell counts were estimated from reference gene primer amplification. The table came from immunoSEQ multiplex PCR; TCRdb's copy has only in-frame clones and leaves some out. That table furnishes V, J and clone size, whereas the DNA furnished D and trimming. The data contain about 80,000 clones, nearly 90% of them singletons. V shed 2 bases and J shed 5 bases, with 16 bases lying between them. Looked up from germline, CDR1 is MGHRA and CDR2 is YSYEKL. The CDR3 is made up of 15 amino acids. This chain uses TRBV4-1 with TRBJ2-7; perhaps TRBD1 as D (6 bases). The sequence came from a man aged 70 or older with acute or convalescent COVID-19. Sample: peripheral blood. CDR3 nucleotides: TGCGCCAGCAGCCAAATCCCCAGGGGAATCCACGAGCAGTACTTC. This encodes CASSQIPRGIHEQYF.